The 24 T cell receptor beta chains in this list originate from one sample, sequenced in a study of T-cell reconstitution after alpha-beta-depleted transplantation in children. Unique molecular identifiers were incorporated during preparation of the TCRbeta library. In TCRdb, the PCR reads were re-called with MiXCR into one record per CDR3 protein. Here the sample spans around 410,000 distinct CDR3 sequences, roughly 10% being singletons. This sample comprised PBMCs from the stem cell graft donor, obtained from the stem cell graft. The receptor set was obtained from a human donor who donated a stem cell graft to a child with acute myeloid leukemia.

V gene TRBV7-8 combines with J gene TRBJ1-5, with D possibly matching TRBD1 (6 bases). Germline V gene data show CDR1 as SGHVS and CDR2 as FQNEAQ. V was clipped by 1 base and J by 0 bases, with 10 bases between them. This CDR3 contains 16 residues. CDR3: CASSLEGGLSNQPQHF. Here the CDR3 DNA reads TGTGCCAGCAGCTTAGAGGGGGGCCTTAGCAATCAGCCCCAGCATTTT.

This clonotype appeared a few times. The chain couples TRBV12-3 or TRBV12-4 to TRBJ2-5, with 11 nucleotides matching TRBD1. V lost 5 bases to trimming and J lost 4 bases; unmatched junction nucleotides: 6. The CDR3 length is 15 residues. CDR3 DNA sequence: TGTGCCAGCAGTACGAGGGGACAGGGGGGAGAGACCCAGTACTTC. This encodes CASSTRGQGGETQYF.

The gene calls are TRBV5-1 and TRBJ2-3, with 8 bases identical to TRBD2. V was clipped by 6 bases and J by 5 bases; unmatched bases: 14. The CDR3 totals 16 residues. The germline gives CDR1 SGHRS, CDR2 YFSETQ. The DNA of the CDR3 is TGCGCCAGCACCCAGCTGACAGCGGGAGCGGGAGATACGCAGTATTTT. Protein: CASTQLTAGAGDTQYF. The variable domain in full, completed from reference TRBV5-1 and TRBJ2-3, reads KAGVTQTPRYLIKTRGQQVTLSCSPISGHRSVSWYQQTPGQGLQFLFEYFSETQRNKGNFPGRFSGRQFSNSRSEMNVSTLELGDSALYLCASTQLTAGAGDTQYFGPGTRLTVL.

V usage is TRBV7-3 and J usage is TRBJ2-3; D gene ambiguous. V lost 1 base and J lost 6, with 5 bases in between. Germline CDR1 is SGHTA and CDR2 is FQGTGA. The CDR3 runs 12 residues. The CDR3 region is CASSLIHDTQYF. CDR3 DNA: TGTGCCAGCAGCTTAATACATGATACGCAGTATTTT.

This clonotype showed up just a few times. This rearrangement joins TRBV14 to TRBJ2-2, with 11 bases that match TRBD1. Losses at the gene ends were 3 bases for V and 7 bases for J; bases not matched to a gene: 7. The V gene's germline CDR1 is SGHDN and CDR2 FVKESK. The CDR3 length is 16 residues. CDR3 sequence (DNA): TGTGCCAGCAGCCATCAGGACAGGGGGCTCATCGGGGAGCTGTTTTTT. Protein: CASSHQDRGLIGELFF.

This clonotype has at least ten counts. CDR3 in DNA: TGTGCCACTCTTGACAGGGGTGGAAACATTCAGTACTTC. Amino acid sequence: CATLDRGGNIQYF. The V call is TRBV6-5, the J call TRBJ2-4; 8 bases line up with TRBD1. The trim removed 10 bases at V and 6 bases at J, leaving 8 bases unmatched. The CDR3 extends over 13 amino acids. Germline CDR1 is MNHEY and CDR2 is SVGAGI.

The J gene is TRBJ1-6, the V gene TRBV7-2, with TRBD1 matching over 9 bases. This CDR3 has 15 amino acids. Germline CDR1 is SGHTA and CDR2 is FQGNSA. V was clipped by 4 bases and J by 7 bases; unmatched bases: 5. CDR3 protein: CASSWRDRENSPLHF. DNA for the CDR3: TGTGCCAGCAGCTGGAGGGACAGGGAGAATTCACCCCTCCACTTT.

V gene TRBV20-1 combines with J gene TRBJ1-2; a possible D gene is TRBD1 (5 bases). The CDR3 is 15 amino acids. The germline V and J ends were trimmed by 3 bases and 5 bases, with 19 bases remaining between them. CDR1 and CDR2 from the germline V gene are DFQATT and SNEGSKA (reference sequence). The CDR3, as DNA: TGCAGTGCTAGTTTATGGCAGGGTGATGGATATGGCTACACCTTC. Protein sequence: CSASLWQGDGYGYTF.

This clonotype appeared many times. The J gene is TRBJ2-1, the V gene TRBV7-2; D is uncertain. Germline CDR1 SGHTA, CDR2 FQGNSA. V dropped 1 base and J dropped 10 bases, with 11 bases sitting between them. CDR3 length equals 13 residues. The CDR3 bases are TGTGCCAGCAGCTTAGACCAATGGCTGGAGCAGTTCTTC. It specifies CASSLDQWLEQFF.

A few counts support this clonotype. This chain links TRBV6-1 with TRBJ2-2, with D possibly TRBD1 on 6 matching bases. The CDR3 length is 15 residues. The germline V gene encodes CDR1 MNHNS and CDR2 SASEGT. Trimming cost V 3 bases and J 4 bases, with 12 bases left between them. The CDR3 coding sequence is TGTGCCAGCAGTGATTACAGGGCGGCCACCGGGGAGCTGTTTTTT. Translating it yields CASSDYRAATGELFF.

The genes are TRBV29-1 and TRBJ2-7, with TRBD1 identical over 9 bases. The CDR3 is 13 residues long. Per germline, CDR1 SQVTM and CDR2 ANQGSEA. V lost 6 bases to trimming and J lost 7 bases; unmatched junction nucleotides: 10. DNA for the CDR3: TGCAGCGTAGGACAGGGGAGTTTTAGAGAGCAGTACTTC. Translation: CSVGQGSFREQYF.

The V call is TRBV5-1, the J call TRBJ2-5, with D possibly being TRBD2 (5 bases). V was cut by 5 bases and J by 5 bases, with 10 bases left in between. CDR3 length: 12 amino acids. In germline, CDR1 is SGHRS, CDR2 YFSETQ. CDR3 residues: CASSASFETQYF. CDR3 sequence (DNA): TGCGCCAGCAGTGCTAGCTTCGAGACCCAGTACTTC.

This clonotype has ten or more counts. V and J are TRBV10-3 and TRBJ1-1, with unresolved D. This CDR3 has 12 residues. Trimming took 6 bases from V and 3 from J, leaving 8 bases between them. Per the germline V gene, CDR1 is ENHRY and CDR2 is SYGVKD. CDR3 in amino acids: CAIRGLYTEAFF. Here the CDR3 DNA reads TGTGCCATCAGGGGCTTGTACACTGAAGCTTTCTTT.

This clonotype was found many times. The V call is TRBV9, the J call TRBJ2-5, with D maybe TRBD2 (6 bases). CDR1 is SGDLS and CDR2 is YYNGEE in the germline V gene. The CDR3 loop spans 14 amino acids. The V end was cut by 0 bases, the J end by 5 bases, with 11 bases between. The CDR3 loop reads CASSVDGGRETQYF. In DNA, the CDR3 is TGTGCCAGCAGCGTAGACGGGGGTAGGGAGACCCAGTACTTC. Full variable domain (rest looked up from reference TRBV9 and TRBJ2-5): DSGVTQTPKHLITATGQRVTLRCSPRSGDLSVYWYQQSLDQGLQFLIQYYNGEERAKGNILERFSAQQFPDLHSELNLSSLELGDSALYFCASSVDGGRETQYFGPGTRLLVL.

This clonotype was observed a handful of times. This sequence joins TRBV7-2 and TRBJ2-3; tentatively, D is TRBD1 (5 bases). This CDR3 is built from 16 residues. Germline CDR1 reads SGHTA; CDR2 reads FQGNSA. V gave up 5 bases and J gave up 4 bases, with 19 bases separating them. The CDR3 DNA follows: TGTGCCAGCAGCCCGAGCAGGGCGGCGGTGGCAGATACGCAGTATTTT. This translates into CASSPSRAAVADTQYF.

The V and J genes are TRBV5-1 and TRBJ2-5, with TRBD1 identical over 8 bases. Germline lookup yields CDR1 SGHRS and CDR2 YFSETQ. J was trimmed by 3 bases and V by 3 bases; bases with no gene match: 4. The length of the CDR3 is 14 residues. CDR3 nucleotide sequence: TGCGCCAGCAGCTCGGGACAGGAGAAAGAGACCCAGTACTTC. Translating it yields CASSSGQEKETQYF.

DNA for the CDR3: TGTGCCAGCAGTGAAAGAACTAGCGGGTCCCGCCAGGGAGATACGCAGTATTTT. Encoded protein: CASSERTSGSRQGDTQYF. V gene TRBV2 combines with J gene TRBJ2-3; 9 bases match TRBD2. Trimming at V came to 2 bases and at J to 5 bases, leaving 14 bases not matched to a gene. The CDR3 spans 18 residues. Per germline, CDR1 SNHLY and CDR2 FYNNEI. The full variable domain, completed using reference TRBV2 and TRBJ2-3, is EPEVTQTPSHQVTQMGQEVILRCVPISNHLYFYWYRQILGQKVEFLVSFYNNEISEKSEIFDDQFSVERPDGSNFTLKIRSTKLEDSAMYFCASSERTSGSRQGDTQYFGPGTRLTVL.

The chain joins TRBV6-5 to TRBJ2-5; weak D call: TRBD1 (5 bases). V was trimmed by 8 bases and J by 1 base, leaving 14 bases between them. Germline V gene lookup returns CDR1 MNHEY and CDR2 SVGAGI. The CDR3 covers 14 residues. The CDR3 bases are TGTGCCAGCGGACACGGTGCCTCCCAAGAGACCCAGTACTTC. This sequence encodes CASGHGASQETQYF.

J is TRBJ2-3 and V is TRBV11-2; 10 bases align to TRBD1. Germline V lookup: CDR1 SGHAT, CDR2 FQNNGV. The CDR3 loop spans 15 amino acids. After removal of 5 bases from V and 4 bases from J, the junction contained 6 bases not matched to a gene. The CDR3 spells CASSQTDRGPDTQYF. CDR3 nucleotide sequence: TGTGCCAGCAGCCAAACCGACAGGGGGCCAGATACGCAGTATTTT.

The chain recombines TRBV6-5 with TRBJ1-2; 8 nucleotides agree with TRBD1. Germline lookup yields CDR1 MNHEY and CDR2 SVGAGI. With V trimmed by 0 bases and J by 3 bases, 9 bases remained unmatched. CDR3 length: 17 amino acids. This CDR3 is CASSYSFAQGAHYGYTF. The DNA for the CDR3 is TGTGCCAGCAGTTACTCATTCGCCCAGGGGGCTCACTATGGCTACACCTTC.

This clonotype was seen a few times. J is TRBJ2-2 and V is TRBV27; no clear D gene. Germline V CDR1 and CDR2: MNHEY, SMNVEV (reference sequence). The V end lost 5 bases, the J end lost 7 bases, and 8 bases lay between the germline ends. This CDR3 has 12 amino acids. DNA of the CDR3: TGTGCCAGCAGTCCGAGATTCGGGGAGCTGTTTTTT. This codes for CASSPRFGELFF.

This clonotype appeared a few times. The chain uses TRBV3-1 and TRBJ2-4; D tentatively fits TRBD1 or TRBD2 (5 bases each). Germline CDR1 LGHDT, CDR2 YNNKEL (reference sequence). The CDR3 sequence is 15 residues long. Between the trimmed V and J ends, which lost 9 bases and 8 bases, there was a span of 23 bases. CDR3 sequence: CASAFATGGLDIQYF. CDR3 nucleotides: TGTGCCAGTGCTTTTGCGACTGGGGGTCTGGACATTCAGTACTTC.

The V gene is TRBV5-1, the J gene TRBJ2-1; D perhaps matches TRBD2 (7 bases). Germline assignment: CDR1 SGHRS and CDR2 YFSETQ. The CDR3 runs to 18 residues. The ends were cut back, 4 bases at V and 1 base at J, with 21 bases in the middle. CDR3 in amino acids: CASSLLVGGQGSYNEQFF. The CDR3 DNA follows: TGCGCCAGCAGCCTCCTCGTCGGGGGGCAAGGATCCTACAATGAGCAGTTCTTC.

This clonotype was seen more than once but under ten times. The chain carries TRBV27 and TRBJ1-3, with D unclear. There are 13 residues in the CDR3. Germline V gene lookup returns CDR1 MNHEY and CDR2 SMNVEV (reference sequence). Trimming took 7 bases from V and 0 from J, leaving 7 bases between them. The CDR3 is CASTTSSGNTIYF. CDR3 nucleotides: TGTGCCAGCACCACAAGCTCTGGAAACACCATATATTTT.